This T cell receptor (beta chain) was recorded in a study of tissue T cells after allogeneic stem cell transplantation. Data came from immunoSEQ multiplex PCR; TCRdb stores just in-frame clones and leaves some out. This sample has approximately 1,700 clones, with 45% to 50% found just once. Germline CDR1 and CDR2: NSQYPW and LRSPGD (reference sequence). Trimming cost V 3 bases and J 8 bases, with 8 bases left between them. The CDR3 extends over 12 amino acids. General observations from the study: Blood and spleen captured only part of the tissue TCR repertoire.

Of note for this clone: Its antigen is unidentified. The gene symbols are mouse symbols. The missing CDR3 end, 1 residue past where the read stops, is filled in from the germline J gene.

The time point is: mouse harvest day 14 after allogeneic transplant. The graft held 10^6 splenic CD5+ T cells and 10^7 T-cell-depleted bone marrow cells. This mouse GVHD model was MHC-mismatched B6 to BALB/c, profiled day 7 or 14. This receptor was taken from a female BALB/c mouse given C57BL/6 T cells with graft-versus-host disease after an allogeneic hematopoietic cell transplant. Material for sequencing was gut tissue. The chain couples TRBV1 to TRBJ2-1; TRBD2 might be the D (7 bases). The CDR3 loop reads CTCSAGGPEQFF. The part of the CDR3 DNA that was read is TGCACCTGCAGTGCTGGGGGGCCTGAGCAGTTC.